This passage covers 26 T cell receptor beta chains from one sample sequenced in a study of blood T cell repertoires in COVID-19. Profiling relied on immunoSEQ multiplex PCR, and the TCRdb table lists in-frame clones only, not all of them. The table shows 5,500 to 7,000 clones, with around 89% occurring only once. The sample taken for sequencing was peripheral blood. The receptors were gathered from a human donor in a cohort sampled during active COVID-19.

The V call is TRBV5-1, the J call TRBJ1-5; D might be TRBD1 (6 bases). The CDR3 spans 14 residues. The germline V and J ends were trimmed by 1 base and 3 bases, with 8 bases remaining between them. Germline CDR1 and CDR2: SGHRS and YFSETQ. The CDR3 protein is CASSLQGPNQPQHF. The CDR3 nucleotides read TGCGCCAGCAGCTTGCAGGGGCCCAATCAGCCCCAGCATTTT. Variable domain in full (rest from reference TRBV5-1 and TRBJ1-5): KAGVTQTPRYLIKTRGQQVTLSCSPISGHRSVSWYQQTPGQGLQFLFEYFSETQRNKGNFPGRFSGRQFSNSRSEMNVSTLELGDSALYLCASSLQGPNQPQHFGDGTRLSIL.

This chain joins TRBV5-1 and TRBJ2-3, with 8 bases lining up with TRBD1. This CDR3 comprises 17 residues. The germline gives CDR1 SGHRS, CDR2 YFSETQ. J lost 1 base, V lost 4 bases, and 11 bases had no gene match. In DNA, the CDR3 is TGCGCCAGCAGCCCGAGGAGGGAACAGGGGGGCACAGATACGCAGTATTTT. Residues: CASSPRREQGGTDTQYF.

V usage is TRBV10-3 and J usage is TRBJ1-1; the D is unclear. Germline CDR1 and CDR2: ENHRY and SYGVKD. The CDR3 has 13 residues. The germline V and J ends were trimmed by 4 bases and 2 bases, with 8 bases remaining between them. CDR3 amino acids: CAISVRDNTEAFF. In DNA form, the CDR3 reads TGTGCCATCAGTGTACGGGATAACACTGAAGCTTTCTTT.

This chain links TRBV2 with TRBJ2-2, with TRBD2 matching over 9 bases. This CDR3 is built from 15 residues. Germline V lookup: CDR1 SNHLY, CDR2 FYNNEI. V lost 6 bases and J lost 4; bases outside the gene matches: 6. CDR3 in DNA: TGTGCCAGCAGAGCTAGCGGGGAAAGCACCGGGGAGCTGTTTTTT. This gives the protein CASRASGESTGELFF.

V is TRBV6-5 and J is TRBJ2-1, with D possibly being TRBD2 (6 bases). Trimming shortened V by 4 bases and J by 7 bases, and 17 bases separated the two germline ends. The CDR3 runs 15 residues. Germline CDR1 reads MNHEY; CDR2 reads SVGAGI. In nucleotides, the CDR3 is TGTGCCAGCAGTTCCACCGGGACTGGGAAAAATGAGCAGTTCTTC. It yields the protein CASSSTGTGKNEQFF.

V is TRBV12-3 or TRBV12-4 and J is TRBJ2-1, with 9 nucleotides matching TRBD2. V was clipped by 9 bases and J by 2 bases; unmatched bases: 2. CDR3 length: 13 amino acids. The CDR3 spells CASGTSPYNEQFF. Written as DNA, the CDR3 is TGTGCCAGTGGGACTAGCCCCTACAATGAGCAGTTCTTC.

Note on this clone: The sample contains more than one DNA sequence encoding this CDR3. The chain links TRBV27 to TRBJ2-1; 8 nucleotides line up with TRBD1. The CDR3 runs 14 residues. Trimming took 6 bases from V and 9 from J; bases not matched to a gene: 10. Germline V gene lookup returns CDR1 MNHEY and CDR2 SMNVEV (reference sequence). The CDR3 nucleotides read TGTGCCAGCAGAGGCCGGACAGGGCTACGTGAGCAGTTCTTC. It translates to CASRGRTGLREQFF.

The chain joins TRBV5-1 to TRBJ2-7, with 8 bases fitting TRBD1. Germline CDR1 and CDR2: SGHRS and YFSETQ. The junction had 16 bases not matched to a gene; V was cut back by 4 bases and J by 4 bases. The CDR3 is made up of 17 amino acids. The CDR3 spells CASSPGTGRVGGYEQYF. DNA of the CDR3: TGCGCCAGCAGCCCTGGGACAGGCAGGGTAGGGGGATACGAGCAGTACTTC.

This clone appeared a few times. The genes are TRBV6-5 and TRBJ1-6; D gene uncertain. The CDR3 consists of 14 residues. V was cut by 6 bases and J by 4 bases, with 10 bases left in between. CDR1 and CDR2 from the germline V gene are MNHEY and SVGAGI. This CDR3 reads CASSIQRYNSPLHF. The CDR3 DNA sequence: TGTGCCAGCAGCATCCAGCGTTATAATTCACCCCTCCACTTT.

The chain employs TRBV7-2 and TRBJ2-7; the D gene is possibly TRBD2 (6 bases). Germline CDR1 reads SGHTA; CDR2 reads FQGNSA. The CDR3 spans 14 residues. Trimming removed 0 bases from V and 4 bases from J, with 10 bases in between. The CDR3 nucleotides read TGTGCCAGCAGCTTAGCGGGGGGTGAGTACGAGCAGTACTTC. Its translation is CASSLAGGEYEQYF.

The chain joins TRBV7-2 to TRBJ2-3; D not resolved. Germline-derived CDR1 and CDR2 are SGHTA and FQGNSA. Trimming pared 5 bases from V and 5 bases from J, leaving 5 bases between. The CDR3 has 11 amino acids. CDR3 amino acids: CASSLKDTQYF. The CDR3 nucleotides read TGTGCCAGCAGCCTAAAAGATACGCAGTATTTT. Variable domain in full (rest from reference TRBV7-2 and TRBJ2-3): GAGVSQSPSNKVTEKGKDVELRCDPISGHTALYWYRQSLGQGLEFLIYFQGNSAPDKSGLPSDRFSAERTGGSVSTLTIQRTQQEDSAVYLCASSLKDTQYFGPGTRLTVL.

The chain uses TRBV5-4 and TRBJ2-3; perhaps TRBD1 as D (6 bases). The ends were cut back, 4 bases at V and 5 bases at J, with 17 bases in the middle. The CDR3 is 15 residues long. Germline V lookup: CDR1 SGHNT, CDR2 YYREEE (reference sequence). The CDR3 here is CASSPSGGAGDTQYF. The DNA for the CDR3 is TGTGCCAGCAGCCCGAGTGGGGGCGCCGGAGATACGCAGTATTTT.

The J gene is TRBJ2-2, the V gene TRBV21-1; the DNA was not compared with TRBD1, the D call given in the table. TRBV21-1 is a listed pseudogene. The CDR3 loop spans 15 amino acids. CDR3 sequence: CASSNVVGVAGELFF. The CDR3 nucleotides are TGTGCCAGCAGCAACGTGGTAGGGGTCGCCGGGGAGCTGTTTTTT.

This chain links TRBV11-2 with TRBJ2-6; D unclear. Germline-derived CDR1 and CDR2 are SGHAT and FQNNGV. The CDR3 runs 13 residues. Trimming removed 5 bases from V and 4 bases from J, with 6 bases in between. The CDR3 reads CASSGLGANVLTF. The CDR3 DNA reads TGTGCCAGCAGCGGGCTAGGGGCCAACGTCCTGACTTTC.

The CDR3 DNA is TGTGCCAGCAGTAATTCCGGGACAGGGTCCTATGGCTACACCTTC. Translation: CASSNSGTGSYGYTF. This chain links TRBV2 with TRBJ1-2, with 9 bases identical to TRBD1. The CDR3 is 15 amino acids. With 5 bases clipped from V and 4 bases from J, the junction kept 8 bases outside the gene matches. Germline loops: CDR1 SNHLY, CDR2 FYNNEI.

The chain uses TRBV6-2 or TRBV6-3 and TRBJ1-2; D is undetermined. Between the trimmed V and J ends, which lost 2 bases and 4 bases, there was a span of 11 bases. Germline V CDR1 and CDR2: MNHEY, SVGEGT. The CDR3 totals 14 residues. The CDR3 reads CASSYGFSGYGYTF. CDR3 bases: TGTGCCAGCAGTTACGGATTTTCGGGCTATGGCTACACCTTC.

Remarks on this clone: Sequence at one end of the junction differs from germline and may be a read error. The V gene is TRBV23-1, the J gene TRBJ2-3; TRBD2 is a possible D gene (6 bases). TRBV23-1 is an ORF for which the function is uncertain. The CDR3 is 11 residues long. This CDR3 reads CASCTLAPCGF. The CDR3 DNA is TGCGCCAGCTGTACACTAGCCCCTTGCGGATTT.

Worth noting for this clone: A junction end diverges from the germline sequence, so it may reflect a read error. The chain is built from TRBV7-7 and TRBJ2-2; D possibly corresponds to TRBD1 (6 bases). Per the germline V gene, CDR1 is SSHAT and CDR2 is FNYEAQ (reference sequence). CDR3 length: 15 amino acids. The chain's CDR3 is CASSPSTGNTGELFF. The CDR3 region has the DNA TGTGCTAGCAGCCCGTCGACAGGCAACACCGGGGAGCTGTTTTTT. The full variable domain, completed using reference TRBV7-7 and TRBJ2-2, is GAGVSQSPRYKVTKRGQDVTLRCDPISSHATLYWYQQALGQGPEFLTYFNYEAQPDKSGLPSDRFSAERPEGSISTLTIQRTEQRDSAMYRCASSPSTGNTGELFFGEGSRLTVL.

The chain employs TRBV6-1 and TRBJ2-4; TRBD2 agrees at 8 bases. Germline trimming cut 0 bases from V and 6 bases from J; bases unmatched to any gene: 10. CDR1 is MNHNS, CDR2 SASEGT, per germline. This CDR3 spans 17 amino acids. DNA for the CDR3: TGTGCCAGCAGTGAAGCGCTTGGACACCGGGGGGGAAACATTCAGTACTTC. The encoded protein is CASSEALGHRGGNIQYF.

This sequence joins TRBV6-5 and TRBJ2-5; TRBD2 matches 7 bases. CDR3 length: 15 residues. Germline CDR1 reads MNHEY; CDR2 reads SVGAGI. V shed 6 bases, J shed 0 bases, and the junction held 7 bases outside the gene matches. The CDR3 sequence is CASRLLGGNQETQYF. CDR3 in DNA: TGTGCCAGCAGACTCCTCGGGGGGAACCAAGAGACCCAGTACTTC.

The rearrangement links TRBV19 to TRBJ2-3, with a tentative D call TRBD2 (6 bases). The germline V gene has CDR1 LNHDA and CDR2 SQIVND (reference sequence). The CDR3 has 16 amino acids. V lost 4 bases, J lost 0 bases, and 14 bases lay in between. The DNA for the CDR3 is TGTGCCAGTAGTACTCACCTCGGGACTAGCACAGATACGCAGTATTTT. This encodes CASSTHLGTSTDTQYF. Supplemented by reference TRBV19 and TRBJ2-3, the full variable domain reads DGGITQSPKYLFRKEGQNVTLSCEQNLNHDAMYWYRQDPGQGLRLIYYSQIVNDFQKGDIAEGYSVSREKKESFPLTVTSAQKNPTAFYLCASSTHLGTSTDTQYFGPGTRLTVL.

The rearrangement uses TRBV6-6 and TRBJ2-3; 7 positions agree with TRBD2. The germline gives CDR1 MNHNY, CDR2 SVGAGI (reference sequence). Unmatched junction bases numbered 5, after V lost 6 bases and J lost 2 bases. The CDR3 spans 14 residues. CDR3 nucleotides: TGTGCCAGCAGCCGCGGGGGTTTCACAGATACGCAGTATTTT. Protein: CASSRGGFTDTQYF.

The rearrangement links TRBV5-1 to TRBJ1-2, with D unresolved. The CDR3 sequence is 14 residues long. V gave up 0 bases and J gave up 5 bases, with 11 bases separating them. The germline gives CDR1 SGHRS, CDR2 YFSETQ. CDR3 sequence (DNA): TGCGCCAGCAGCTTGGGCGGCAGACGGTATGGCTACACCTTC. Protein product: CASSLGGRRYGYTF.

The chain employs TRBV20-1 and TRBJ2-7; D gene uncertain. Looked up from germline, CDR1 is DFQATT and CDR2 is SNEGSKA (reference sequence). The V gene lost 3 bases and the J gene lost 6 bases, with 9 bases spanning the gap. This CDR3 has 11 amino acids. CDR3 sequence reads: CSASGASEQYF. The CDR3 DNA reads TGCAGTGCTAGTGGTGCGAGCGAGCAGTACTTC.

The chain links TRBV15 to TRBJ2-2, with TRBD2 matching over 11 bases. CDR3 length: 14 residues. J gave up 7 bases and V 10 bases, and 8 bases lay outside the gene matches. Germline CDR1 LNHNV, CDR2 YYDKDF (reference sequence). This CDR3 is CAKTPGLAVGELFF. The CDR3 DNA sequence: TGTGCCAAGACGCCGGGACTAGCGGTCGGGGAGCTGTTTTTT.

V usage is TRBV4-1 and J usage is TRBJ2-1; 8 bases map to TRBD2. The CDR3 is 16 residues long. The ends lost 3 bases at V and 4 bases at J; junction bases unmatched: 8. The germline CDR1 and CDR2 sequences are MGHRA and YSYEKL. CDR3: CASSHPSGSRYNEQFF. The CDR3, as DNA: TGCGCCAGCAGCCACCCGAGCGGGAGTAGGTACAATGAGCAGTTCTTC.